The 15 T cell receptor beta chains below all came from one sample that was sequenced in a study of blood T cell repertoires in COVID-19. Repertoires were generated with immunoSEQ multiplex PCR, while TCRdb's copy carries only in-frame clones and drops some. The table shows hundreds of thousands of clones, with around four fifths occurring only once. Sequencing used peripheral blood. The receptors were gathered from a woman aged 50 to 65 with active or convalescent COVID-19.

V gene TRBV6-5 combines with J gene TRBJ2-3; possible D gene TRBD2, 5 bases. Trimming left V 4 bases short and J 4 bases short, with 18 bases between. This CDR3 has 16 residues. Germline V gene sequence: CDR1 MNHEY, CDR2 SVGAGI. The CDR3 spells CASSLDYSPGSDTQYF. The CDR3, as DNA: TGTGCCAGCAGTTTAGACTACTCCCCAGGATCAGATACGCAGTATTTT.

V is TRBV27 and J is TRBJ2-7; the D gene is possibly TRBD2 (5 bases). The V end lost 6 bases, the J end lost 0 bases, and 18 bases lay between the germline ends. Germline V gives CDR1 MNHEY, CDR2 SMNVEV (reference sequence). The CDR3 length is 16 residues. As DNA, the CDR3 is TGTGCCAGCAGCCGCAACCCGTCACTAGGCTCCTACGAGCAGTACTTC. This codes for CASSRNPSLGSYEQYF.

This chain uses TRBV2 with TRBJ1-4; 8 nucleotides match TRBD1. The CDR3 totals 15 residues. Trimming removed 4 bases from V and 7 bases from J; junction bases left unmatched: 8. CDR1 is SNHLY, CDR2 FYNNEI, per germline. CDR3 sequence: CASSARGPWSEKLFF. In nucleotides, the CDR3 is TGTGCCAGCAGTGCCAGGGGGCCTTGGAGTGAAAAACTGTTTTTT.

The chain recombines TRBV9 with TRBJ1-4; no clear D. V was shortened by 4 bases and J by 3 bases, with 10 bases between the two germline ends. The CDR3 length is 14 residues. The germline V gene has CDR1 SGDLS and CDR2 YYNGEE. Here the CDR3 reads CASSSTGANEKLFF. The CDR3 DNA reads TGTGCCAGCAGCTCAACGGGTGCTAATGAAAAACTGTTTTTT.

The chain combines TRBV27 with TRBJ2-1, with 9 bases lining up with TRBD1. CDR3 length equals 15 residues. V lost 2 bases, J lost 5 bases, and 4 bases stayed unmatched. CDR1 and CDR2 (germline): MNHEY, SMNVEV (reference sequence). In DNA, the CDR3 is TGTGCCAGCAGTTTAGGGACAGGGATTGACAATGAGCAGTTCTTC. Its translation: CASSLGTGIDNEQFF.

There are many counts of this clone. This chain links TRBV3-1 (or the pseudogene TRBV3-2) with TRBJ2-5, with D possibly being TRBD1 (6 bases). V lost 6 bases and J 5 bases, leaving 16 bases between the germline ends. The CDR3 spans 14 residues. The germline gives CDR1 LGHDT, CDR2 YNNKEL (reference sequence). This chain's CDR3 is CASSLAQGLETQYF. CDR3 bases: TGTGCCAGCAGTCTTGCGCAGGGGCTGGAGACCCAGTACTTC.

This chain uses TRBV27 with TRBJ1-5; the match to TRBD1 covers 8 bases. CDR1 MNHEY and CDR2 SMNVEV come from the germline V gene (reference sequence). CDR3 size: 15 residues. Trimming at V came to 5 bases and at J to 7 bases, leaving 10 bases not matched to a gene. The CDR3, as DNA: TGTGCCAGCAGTCCAAATTCAGGGGGCACCCAGCCCCAGCATTTT. Translating it yields CASSPNSGGTQPQHF.

CDR3 loop: CASSQVGRTSGTYEQYF. The CDR3 DNA is TGTGCCAGCAGCCAAGTCGGCCGGACTAGCGGAACCTACGAGCAGTACTTC. The chain couples TRBV3-1 (or the pseudogene TRBV3-2) to TRBJ2-7; 10 bases fit TRBD2. Germline CDR1 is LGHDT and CDR2 is YNNKEL (reference sequence). The CDR3 consists of 17 residues. Trimming cost V 1 base and J 2 bases; bases outside gene matches: 8.

This chain links TRBV19 with TRBJ1-6; no clear D. CDR1 is LNHDA and CDR2 is SQIVND in the germline V gene (reference sequence). This CDR3 is built from 15 residues. Trimming left V 6 bases short and J 0 bases short, with 9 bases between. The CDR3 sequence is CASRDGSSYNSPLHF. The CDR3 coding sequence is TGTGCCAGTAGGGACGGGAGCTCCTATAATTCACCCCTCCACTTT. Full variable domain (outside the CDR3, taken from reference TRBV19 and TRBJ1-6): DGGITQSPKYLFRKEGQNVTLSCEQNLNHDAMYWYRQDPGQGLRLIYYSQIVNDFQKGDIAEGYSVSREKKESFPLTVTSAQKNPTAFYLCASRDGSSYNSPLHFGNGTRLTVT.

The V and J genes are TRBV4-1 and TRBJ2-5, with TRBD2 matching 13 bases. Germline assignment: CDR1 MGHRA and CDR2 YSYEKL. The length of the CDR3 is 16 residues. The ends lost 0 bases at V and 7 bases at J; junction bases unmatched: 5. In DNA, the CDR3 is TGCGCCAGCAGCCAAGAAGGACTAGCGGGAGTGGGGACCCAGTACTTC. Protein: CASSQEGLAGVGTQYF.

The chain has TRBV5-1 and TRBJ1-1; 9 bases line up with TRBD1. The CDR3 consists of 17 residues. Germline loops: CDR1 SGHRS, CDR2 YFSETQ. Trimming removed 4 bases from V and 4 bases from J; junction bases left unmatched: 14. CDR3 coding DNA: TGCGCCAGCAGCCGTACCGGGACAGGGACTTTGGGCACTGAAGCTTTCTTT. Protein product: CASSRTGTGTLGTEAFF. The full variable domain, with the rest looked up from reference TRBV5-1 and TRBJ1-1, is KAGVTQTPRYLIKTRGQQVTLSCSPISGHRSVSWYQQTPGQGLQFLFEYFSETQRNKGNFPGRFSGRQFSNSRSEMNVSTLELGDSALYLCASSRTGTGTLGTEAFFGQGTRLTVV.

The gene calls are TRBV6-4 and TRBJ1-6, with 10 bases that match TRBD1. Germline-derived CDR1 and CDR2 are MRHNA and SNTAGT. CDR3 length: 15 residues. V was pared by 4 bases and J by 6 bases, with 3 bases of the junction left unmatched. CDR3 loop: CASSAGTGVNSPLHF. DNA for the CDR3: TGTGCCAGCAGTGCCGGGACAGGGGTTAATTCACCCCTCCACTTT.

The chain couples TRBV9 to TRBJ1-2; D ambiguous. This CDR3 comprises 17 residues. Germline assignment: CDR1 SGDLS and CDR2 YYNGEE. The germline V and J ends were trimmed by 6 bases and 4 bases, with 25 bases remaining between them. Here the CDR3 reads CASTPHGVTPTSYGYTF. The CDR3 DNA sequence: TGTGCCAGCACACCCCACGGGGTAACCCCTACCTCCTATGGCTACACCTTC.

This chain connects TRBV11-1 to TRBJ1-1; TRBD1 agrees at 7 bases. The germline V gene has CDR1 SGHAT and CDR2 FQDESV (reference sequence). Trimming took 5 bases from V and 4 from J; bases not matched to a gene: 13. The CDR3 is 16 amino acids. The CDR3 DNA reads as TGTGCCAGCAGCCGATACTTAGACAGGGCAGGCACTGAAGCTTTCTTT. Translated, it gives CASSRYLDRAGTEAFF.

The chain uses TRBV6-5 and TRBJ2-6; D gene uncertain. Germline V CDR1 and CDR2: MNHEY, SVGAGI. CDR3 length: 15 residues. V was clipped by 8 bases and J by 0 bases, with 11 bases between them. The CDR3 spells CASQPLSSGANVLTF. In DNA form, the CDR3 reads TGTGCCAGCCAACCCTTGAGCTCTGGGGCCAACGTCCTGACTTTC.